The clone carrying this TCR beta chain has just a few counts. What it binds is unknown. The sample is drawn from a study of identical twins. Whole-study findings and limits: Within cord blood, abundant beta clonotypes carried fewer insertions, but memory repertoires showed no such trend. Excess sharing by twins proved weaker in beta out-of-frame sequences. Cross-sectional statistics underpinned the conclusions; the same donors were not followed.

It was template switching that added a universal primer site, and there were unique molecular identifiers on the cDNA. Using its own MiXCR run on the 5' RACE reads, TCRdb lists one record per CDR3 protein. The sample shows about 790,000 distinct CDR3 sequences, 18% of them seen only once. CDR3 length: 16 residues. Trimming removed 2 bases at V and 1 base at J, with 14 bases between. The sample also formed part of further work on T cells expressing NK-cell markers.

The sample comprised PBMCs. V gene TRBV12-3 or TRBV12-4 combines with J gene TRBJ1-1; perhaps TRBD1 as D (6 bases). The origin of this receptor is a woman aged 18-29 years in good health. The DNA for the CDR3 is TGTGCCAGCAGTTTATACGGGCAGGGGTCGAACACTGAAGCTTTCTTT. It specifies CASSLYGQGSNTEAFF.